What follows are 5 T cell receptor beta chains derived from one specimen sequenced in a study of cytomegalovirus exposure and HLA in healthy donors (dated by TCRdb to 2016 to 2017). Libraries came from the immunoSEQ multiplex PCR assay. A mixture of 60 forward primers for TCR Vbeta segments and 13 reverse primers for TCR Jbeta segments was used in the multiplex PCR. Here the immuneACCESS table is served through TCRdb, limited to in-frame sequences with V and J called. Missing clones are a known gap in these copies; in checked studies unresolved V genes cover under half, and the rest lacks a known reason. Within this sample are 95,000 to 150,000 clones, with over 70% of them counted one time only. Less than 3% of the sample belongs to the ten largest clones. The material sequenced was PBMCs. These TCRs come from a woman between 40 and 50 years old in good health and CMV-seropositive.

A remark on this clone: The sample contains more than one DNA sequence encoding this CDR3. The chain combines TRBV5-4 with TRBJ2-7; the D is unclear. The CDR3 is 13 amino acids. Trimming took 5 bases from V and 1 from J, leaving 10 bases between them. Germline V gene lookup returns CDR1 SGHNT and CDR2 YYREEE (reference sequence). The CDR3 nucleotides read TGTGCCAGCAGTCTCGCAGTTTCCTACGAGCAGTACTTC. Its translation: CASSLAVSYEQYF.

This clone showed up just once. The chain uses TRBV28 and TRBJ1-4, with D hard to call. Germline loops: CDR1 MDHEN, CDR2 SYDVKM. This CDR3 region has 14 residues. The V end was cut by 2 bases, the J end by 5 bases, with 9 bases between. Here the CDR3 reads CASSLRRENEKLFF. CDR3 in DNA: TGTGCCAGCAGTTTAAGGCGGGAGAATGAAAAACTGTTTTTT.

This clone was detected a few times. The rearrangement uses TRBV10-2 and TRBJ1-2; TRBD1 matches 9 bases. The J segment lost 2 bases and the V segment lost 7 bases, leaving 5 bases of the junction unmatched. Germline lookup yields CDR1 WSHSY and CDR2 SAAADI. The CDR3 spans 14 residues. The CDR3 DNA reads TGCGCCAGCAACCCCGACAGGGGGAACTATGGCTACACCTTC. This sequence encodes CASNPDRGNYGYTF.

DNA for the CDR3: TGTGCCAGTAGTAACACCCTCTATGGCTACACCTTC. Translation gives CASSNTLYGYTF. V is TRBV19 and J is TRBJ1-2; D remains unclear. The CDR3 length is 12 residues. CDR1 and CDR2 from the germline V gene are LNHDA and SQIVND (reference sequence). Trimming took 4 bases from V and 4 from J, leaving 7 bases between them.

The V call is TRBV19, the J call TRBJ2-3, with 9 bases that match TRBD2. The CDR3 has 16 residues. Germline V gene data show CDR1 as LNHDA and CDR2 as SQIVND (reference sequence). Trimming cost V 2 bases and J 3 bases; bases outside gene matches: 6. CDR3 region: CASSIRASGITDTQYF. The CDR3 region has the DNA TGTGCCAGTAGTATAAGGGCTAGCGGGATAACAGATACGCAGTATTTT. The complete variable domain, with remaining parts taken from reference TRBV19 and TRBJ2-3, reads DGGITQSPKYLFRKEGQNVTLSCEQNLNHDAMYWYRQDPGQGLRLIYYSQIVNDFQKGDIAEGYSVSREKKESFPLTVTSAQKNPTAFYLCASSIRASGITDTQYFGPGTRLTVL.